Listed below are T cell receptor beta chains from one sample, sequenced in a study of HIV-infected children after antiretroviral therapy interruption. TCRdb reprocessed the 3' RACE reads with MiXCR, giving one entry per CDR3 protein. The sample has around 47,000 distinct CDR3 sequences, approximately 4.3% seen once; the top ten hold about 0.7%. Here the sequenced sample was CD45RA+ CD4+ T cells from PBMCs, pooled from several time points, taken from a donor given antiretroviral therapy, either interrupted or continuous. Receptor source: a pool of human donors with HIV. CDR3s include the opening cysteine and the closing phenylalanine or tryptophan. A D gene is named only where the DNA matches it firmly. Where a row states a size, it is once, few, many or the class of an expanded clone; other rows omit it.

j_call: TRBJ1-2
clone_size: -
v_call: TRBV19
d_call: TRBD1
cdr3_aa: CASRTQGLLGFGYTF
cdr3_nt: TGTGCCAGTAGGACACAGGGGCTTCTTGGGTTTGGCTACACCTTC

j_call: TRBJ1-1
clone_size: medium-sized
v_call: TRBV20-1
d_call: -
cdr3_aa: CSARRMRKGTEAFF
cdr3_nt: TGCAGTGCGCGGCGGATGAGGAAAGGGACTGAAGCTTTCTTT

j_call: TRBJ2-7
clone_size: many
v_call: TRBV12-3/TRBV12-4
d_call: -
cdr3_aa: CASSLGPEAYEQYF
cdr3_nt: TGTGCCAGCAGTTTAGGGCCGGAGGCCTACGAGCAGTACTTC

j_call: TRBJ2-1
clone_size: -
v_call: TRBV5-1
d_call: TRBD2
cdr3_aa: CASSLYPYLADNEQFF
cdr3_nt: TGCGCCAGCAGCCTATACCCCTATCTAGCGGACAATGAGCAGTTCTTC

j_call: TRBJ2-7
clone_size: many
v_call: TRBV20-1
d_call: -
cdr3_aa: CSALGRLLYTYEQYF
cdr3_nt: TGCAGTGCCTTGGGGCGGTTGTTATATACCTACGAGCAGTACTTC

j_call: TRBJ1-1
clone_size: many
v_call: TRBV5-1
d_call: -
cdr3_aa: CASSEGGLTEAFF
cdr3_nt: TGCGCCAGCAGCGAAGGAGGGTTGACTGAAGCTTTCTTT

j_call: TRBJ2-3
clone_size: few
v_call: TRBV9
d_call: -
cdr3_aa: CASSVLANLLDTQYF
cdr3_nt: TGTGCCAGCAGCGTATTGGCGAATTTATTGGATACGCAGTATTTT

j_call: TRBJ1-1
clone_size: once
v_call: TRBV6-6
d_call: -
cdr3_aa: CANKQAMNTEAFF
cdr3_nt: TGTGCCAACAAGCAGGCGATGAACACTGAAGCTTTCTTT

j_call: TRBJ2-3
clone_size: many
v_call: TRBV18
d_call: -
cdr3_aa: CASSPNYSTDTQYF
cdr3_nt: TGTGCCAGCTCACCAAACTATAGCACAGATACGCAGTATTTT

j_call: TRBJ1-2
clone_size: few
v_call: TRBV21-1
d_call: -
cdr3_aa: CASSKGWEGTGSYGYTF
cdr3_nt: TGTGCCAGCAGCAAAGGATGGGAGGGGACAGGGAGCTATGGCTACACCTTC

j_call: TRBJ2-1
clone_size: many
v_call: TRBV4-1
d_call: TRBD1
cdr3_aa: CASSQGQGADNEQFF
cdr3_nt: TGCGCCAGCAGCCAAGGACAGGGCGCCGACAATGAGCAGTTCTTC

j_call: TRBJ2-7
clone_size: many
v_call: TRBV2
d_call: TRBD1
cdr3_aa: CASSDRGEQYF
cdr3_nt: TGTGCCAGCAGCGACAGGGGTGAGCAGTACTTC

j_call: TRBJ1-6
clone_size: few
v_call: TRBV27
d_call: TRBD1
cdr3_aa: CASRRQGENSPLHF
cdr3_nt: TGTGCCAGCAGGAGACAGGGTGAAAATTCACCCCTCCACTTT

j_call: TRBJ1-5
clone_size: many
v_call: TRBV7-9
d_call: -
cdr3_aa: CASSPYGDQPQHF
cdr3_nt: TGTGCCAGCAGCCCATACGGTGATCAGCCCCAGCATTTT

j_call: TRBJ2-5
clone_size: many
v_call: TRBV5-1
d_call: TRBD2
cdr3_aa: CASSFGGEETQYF
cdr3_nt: TGCGCCAGCAGCTTTGGGGGGGAAGAGACCCAGTACTTC

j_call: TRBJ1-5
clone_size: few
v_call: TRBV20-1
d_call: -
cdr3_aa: CSARPDHNQPQHF
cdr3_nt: TGCAGTGCCAGGCCGGATCACAATCAGCCCCAGCATTTT

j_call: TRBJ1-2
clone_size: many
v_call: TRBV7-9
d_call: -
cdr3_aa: CASRLNGGDGYTF
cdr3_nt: TGTGCCAGCAGACTAAATGGGGGGGACGGCTACACCTTC

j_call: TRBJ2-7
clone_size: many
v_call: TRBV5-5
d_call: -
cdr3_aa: CASSFGRSSYEQYF
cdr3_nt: TGTGCCAGCAGCTTCGGCAGGAGCTCCTACGAGCAGTACTTC

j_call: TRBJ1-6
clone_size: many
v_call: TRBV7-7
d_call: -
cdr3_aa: CASSPTDPTRRSPLHF
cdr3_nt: TGTGCCAGCAGCCCGACAGACCCTACAAGGCGTTCACCCCTCCACTTT

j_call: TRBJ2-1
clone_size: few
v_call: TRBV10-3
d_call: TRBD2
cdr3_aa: CAINPGLAMVEQFF
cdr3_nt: TGTGCCATCAATCCGGGACTAGCGATGGTTGAGCAGTTCTTC

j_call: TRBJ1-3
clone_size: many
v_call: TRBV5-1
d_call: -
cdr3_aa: CASSLRVGDSGNTIYF
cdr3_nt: TGCGCCAGCAGCTTGCGAGTAGGAGACTCTGGAAACACCATATATTTT

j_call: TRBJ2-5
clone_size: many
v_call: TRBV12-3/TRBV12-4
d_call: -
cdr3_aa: CASRRGVQETQYF
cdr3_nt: TGTGCCAGCAGAAGGGGGGTCCAAGAGACCCAGTACTTC

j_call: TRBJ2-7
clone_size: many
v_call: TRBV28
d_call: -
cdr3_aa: CASQGTPPKYEQYF
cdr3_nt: TGTGCCAGCCAAGGGACTCCACCTAAGTACGAGCAGTACTTC

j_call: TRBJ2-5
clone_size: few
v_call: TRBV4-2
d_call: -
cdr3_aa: CASSQVEGEETQYF
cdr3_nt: TGTGCCAGCAGCCAAGTTGAAGGGGAAGAGACCCAGTACTTC

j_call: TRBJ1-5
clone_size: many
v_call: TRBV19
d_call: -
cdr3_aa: CAQKEGANRPQHF
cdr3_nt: TGTGCGCAAAAGGAGGGTGCGAATAGGCCCCAGCATTTT

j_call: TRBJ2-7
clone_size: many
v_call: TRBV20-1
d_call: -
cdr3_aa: CSANKGDEQYF
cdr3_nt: TGCAGTGCGAATAAGGGCGACGAGCAGTACTTC

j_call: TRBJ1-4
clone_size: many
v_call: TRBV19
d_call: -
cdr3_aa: CASNHMGQGGEKLFF
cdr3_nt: TGTGCCAGTAACCACATGGGCCAGGGTGGTGAAAAACTGTTTTTT

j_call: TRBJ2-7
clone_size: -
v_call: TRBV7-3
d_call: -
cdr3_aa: CASSLTSGAETNEQYF
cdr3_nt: TGTGCCAGCAGCTTAACGTCGGGGGCAGAGACTAACGAGCAGTACTTC

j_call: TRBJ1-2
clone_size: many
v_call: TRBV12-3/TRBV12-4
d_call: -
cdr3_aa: CASSKVAHGYTF
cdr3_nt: TGTGCCAGCAGTAAGGTAGCCCATGGCTACACCTTC

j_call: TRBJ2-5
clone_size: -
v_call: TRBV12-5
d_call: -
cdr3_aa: CASGFSTETQYF
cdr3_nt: TGTGCTAGTGGTTTTTCGACGGAGACCCAGTACTTC

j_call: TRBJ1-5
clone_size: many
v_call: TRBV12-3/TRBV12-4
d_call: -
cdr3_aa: CASSSSAGKQPQHF
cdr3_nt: TGTGCCAGCAGTTCGTCGGCAGGGAAACAGCCCCAGCATTTT

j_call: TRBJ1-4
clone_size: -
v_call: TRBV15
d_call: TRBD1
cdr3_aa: CATTGTGLEKLFF
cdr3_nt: TGTGCCACCACCGGGACAGGGCTGGAAAAACTGTTTTTT

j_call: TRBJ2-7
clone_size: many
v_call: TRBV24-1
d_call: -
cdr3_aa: CATSDIGDKQYF
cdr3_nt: TGTGCCACCAGTGACATCGGGGACAAGCAGTACTTC

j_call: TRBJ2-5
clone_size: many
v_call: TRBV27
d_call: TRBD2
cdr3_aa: CASSPTGTSGTQYF
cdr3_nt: TGTGCCAGCAGTCCAACCGGGACTAGCGGTACCCAGTACTTC

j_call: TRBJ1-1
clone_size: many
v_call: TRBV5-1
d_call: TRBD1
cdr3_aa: CASSSQTGVNTEAFF
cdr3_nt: TGCGCCAGCAGCTCACAGACAGGGGTGAACACTGAAGCTTTCTTT

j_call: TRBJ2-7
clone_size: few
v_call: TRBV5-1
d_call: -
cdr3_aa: CASSLSGLFLYEQYF
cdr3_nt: TGCGCCAGCAGCTTGAGTGGGCTCTTCCTCTACGAGCAGTACTTC

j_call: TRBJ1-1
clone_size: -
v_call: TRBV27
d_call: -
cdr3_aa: CASSLSGTANTEAFF
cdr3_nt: TGTGCCAGCAGTTTATCCGGGACGGCGAACACTGAAGCTTTCTTT

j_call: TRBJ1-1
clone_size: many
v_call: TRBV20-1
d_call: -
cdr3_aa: CSARDRRLGEAFF
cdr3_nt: TGCAGTGCTAGAGATAGGAGGTTGGGGGAAGCTTTCTTT